This T cell receptor beta chain derives from a study of neoadjuvant anti-PD-1 for oral cavity cancer (dated by TCRdb to about 2021). The study in broad terms: Before curative-intent surgical resection, most patients were given three to four biweekly doses of nivolumab at 3 mg/kg. For patients who did not progress, a fourth nivolumab dose was given around day 43, followed by definitive surgical resection on days 50-56. Responders were defined as patients with complete response, partial response or stable disease by RECIST 1.1; non-responders were defined as patients with progression. The parent correlative cohort had 12 to 13 patients and a response rate of more than 25%.

The time point label, as the study defines it: before neoadjuvant nivolumab. The patients had newly diagnosed stage II-IVA oral cavity squamous cell carcinoma and had not received any prior systemic or radiation treatment. The cohort consisted of patients with HPV-negative, locally advanced oral cavity squamous cell carcinoma. No culture maintenance or expansion was done, as the peripheral blood mononuclear cells went straight to analysis. Samples were obtained from a longitudinal correlative study of a single-arm phase II trial of neoadjuvant nivolumab in oral cavity squamous cell carcinoma. Genomic DNA-based TCRbeta sequencing was performed on subject-matched pre- and post-treatment PBMCs and tumors from three responders and three non-responders. Peripheral blood mononuclear cells were collected before nivolumab treatment and again after treatment, at the time of surgery. Genomic DNA was isolated from PBMCs using the Maxwell RSC DNA from Cells kit.

PBMC libraries used mostly 450 to 500 ng of input genomic DNA for deep sequencing, with six replicates per sample. Following the manufacturer's instructions, the team built TCRbeta libraries using the immunoSEQ hsTCRbeta kit. The completed libraries were mixed into a single pool at 3 nM, then sequenced with an Illumina NovaSeq 6000 S4 flow cell. Per the original workflow: The immunoSEQ Analyzer handled quality control and preprocessing of the raw data. The analysis was limited to productive rearrangements, and each clonotype was defined by a unique CDR3 amino acid sequence. Repertoire clonality was estimated as the Gini-Simpson index, which was computed with the R package tcR. Student's t test was used to compare Gini indices, while Pearson correlation assessed associations with tumor size change. TCRdb took over this immuneACCESS table, retaining in-frame rearrangements with V and J assigned. Such tables are incomplete; in checked studies, under half of the missing clones stem from an unresolved V gene, and the remainder is unexplained. V, J and clone size reflect that table, while D and trimming were determined from the DNA. The sample table shows about 7,500 clones, and over 70% are seen once. Approximately 3.4% of the sample is held by the ten biggest clonotypes.

Comments on this clone: Its antigen is currently not known. No base quality values were provided; no much bigger clone lies one nucleotide off.

The paper as a whole reports these results and caveats: After neoadjuvant nivolumab, T cell clonality (Gini index) in PBMCs was significantly higher in non-responders than in responders. The TCR analyses had only three patients in each response group, and the authors called for validation in larger cohorts. A higher pretreatment blood Treg/Th17 ratio correlated with both higher pretreatment blood TCRbeta clonality and lower post-treatment tumor TCRbeta clonality.

The CDR3 runs 13 amino acids, cysteine and phenylalanine included. The kept DNA is CDR3 alone, 39 bases in frame from the first base. V loses 3 bases, J loses 1 base, and the germline ends lie 7 bases apart. The germline V gene specifies SGHDT as CDR1 and YYEEEE as CDR2. Sequences were derived from PBMCs, sampled before nivolumab (anti-PD-1) treatment. The rearrangement combines TRBV5-6 with TRBJ1-2; the D gene is perhaps TRBD1, from 5 matching bases. This TCR came from a person between 35 and 79 years old with oral cavity squamous cell carcinoma. For the CDR3, the sequence is CASSSGINYGYTF. The nucleotide sequence is given as TGTGCCAGCAGCTCAGGGATTAACTATGGCTACACCTTC.